This T cell receptor beta chain was documented in a study of identical twins. One entry per CDR3 protein results from TCRdb running MiXCR on the 5' RACE reads. The repertoire holds just under 550,000 distinct CDR3 sequences, with about 15% as singletons. CDR3 length: 15 amino acids. The V and J ends lost 2 bases and 0 bases, in that order; junction bases with no gene match: 3. Germline-derived CDR1 and CDR2 are SNHLY and FYNNEI. This same sample was also part of a study on yellow fever vaccine responses in identical twins.

The TCR originated in a woman between 18 and 30 years old in good health. Sequencing was carried out using CD4+ T cells sorted from blood. This chain uses TRBV2 with TRBJ2-5; 7 positions agree with TRBD1. CDR3 in DNA: TGTGCCAGCAGTGAACTGGGACAGTACCAAGAGACCCAGTACTTC. Protein sequence: CASSELGQYQETQYF.